This T cell receptor beta chain was documented in a study of Tregs in tolerant kidney transplant recipients. Across the study: Recipients received nonmyeloablative bone marrow transplants from related graft donors, with transient mixed chimerism. General study points: Findings come from small patient numbers and require larger validation.

Comments on this clone: The antigen remains undetermined.

Assay: immunoSEQ multiplex PCR; the TCRdb copy retains only in-frame clones and omits some. The sample shows over 85,000 clones, approximately 94% of them seen only once. V was clipped by 0 bases and J by 5 bases; unmatched bases: 5. Per germline, CDR1 GTSNPN and CDR2 SVGIG (reference sequence). CDR3 length: 15 amino acids. The chain is built from TRBV30 and TRBJ1-2, with TRBD1 identical over 11 bases. This sequence originates from a human donor who received a combined kidney and bone marrow transplant. The starting material was CD4+ T cells from blood, obtained before the transplant. CDR3 DNA sequence: TGTGCCTGGAGTGTACTATGGGACAGGGGGTATGGCTACACCTTC. The encoded protein is CAWSVLWDRGYGYTF. The full variable domain, completed using reference TRBV30 and TRBJ1-2, is SQTIHQWPATLVQPVGSPLSLECTVEGTSNPNLYWYRQAAGRGLQLLFYSVGIGQISSEVPQNLSASRPQDRQFILSSKKLLLSDSGFYLCAWSVLWDRGYGYTFGSGTRLTVV.